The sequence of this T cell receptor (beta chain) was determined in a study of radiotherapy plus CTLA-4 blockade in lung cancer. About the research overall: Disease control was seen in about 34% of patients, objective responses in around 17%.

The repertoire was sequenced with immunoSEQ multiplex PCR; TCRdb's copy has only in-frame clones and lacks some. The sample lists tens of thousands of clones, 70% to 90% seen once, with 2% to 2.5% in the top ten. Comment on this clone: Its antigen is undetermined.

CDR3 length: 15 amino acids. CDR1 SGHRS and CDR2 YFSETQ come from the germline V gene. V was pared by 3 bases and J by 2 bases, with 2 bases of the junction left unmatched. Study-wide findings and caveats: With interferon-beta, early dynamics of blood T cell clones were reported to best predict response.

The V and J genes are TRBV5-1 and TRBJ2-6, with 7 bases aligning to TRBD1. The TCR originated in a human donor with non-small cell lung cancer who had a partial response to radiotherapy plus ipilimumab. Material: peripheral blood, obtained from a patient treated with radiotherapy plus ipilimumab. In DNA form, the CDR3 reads TGCGCCAGCAGCTCAACAGGGGCTGGGGCCAACGTCCTGACTTTC. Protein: CASSSTGAGANVLTF.